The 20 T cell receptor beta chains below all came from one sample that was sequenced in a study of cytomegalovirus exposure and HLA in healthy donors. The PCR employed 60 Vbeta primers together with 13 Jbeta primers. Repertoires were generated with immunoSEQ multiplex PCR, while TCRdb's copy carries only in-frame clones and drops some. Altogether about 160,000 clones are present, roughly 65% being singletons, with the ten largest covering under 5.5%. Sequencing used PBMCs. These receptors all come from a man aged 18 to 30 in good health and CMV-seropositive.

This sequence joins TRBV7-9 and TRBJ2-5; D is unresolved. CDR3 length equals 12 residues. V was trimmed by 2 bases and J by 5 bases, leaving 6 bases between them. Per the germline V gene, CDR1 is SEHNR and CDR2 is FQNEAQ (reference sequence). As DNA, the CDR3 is TGTGCCAGCAGCTTAAACGGGGAGACCCAGTACTTC. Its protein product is CASSLNGETQYF.

CDR3 in DNA: TGTGCCAGTAGTATCAGGGTGGGGAGCAATCAGCCCCAGCATTTT. Its protein product is CASSIRVGSNQPQHF. The gene calls are TRBV19 and TRBJ1-5, with D tentatively TRBD1 (5 bases). CDR1 and CDR2 (germline): LNHDA, SQIVND (reference sequence). The CDR3 sequence is 15 residues long. V lost 3 bases to trimming and J lost 1 base, with 10 bases between them.

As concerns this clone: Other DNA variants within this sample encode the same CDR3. The CDR3 loop is CASSLGQGREKLFF. The DNA of the CDR3 is TGCGCCAGCAGCTTGGGACAGGGTAGGGAAAAACTGTTTTTT. J is TRBJ1-4 and V is TRBV5-1; 7 bases fit TRBD1. V dropped 0 bases and J dropped 8; count of bases not matched to a gene: 4. The germline V gene has CDR1 SGHRS and CDR2 YFSETQ. The CDR3 has 14 residues.

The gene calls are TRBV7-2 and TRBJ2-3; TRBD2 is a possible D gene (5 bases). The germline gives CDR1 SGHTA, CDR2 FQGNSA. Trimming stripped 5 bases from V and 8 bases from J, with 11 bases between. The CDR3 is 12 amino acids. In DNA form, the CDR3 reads TGTGCCAGCAGCCTCCCTGGAGGTACGCAGTATTTT. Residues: CASSLPGGTQYF.

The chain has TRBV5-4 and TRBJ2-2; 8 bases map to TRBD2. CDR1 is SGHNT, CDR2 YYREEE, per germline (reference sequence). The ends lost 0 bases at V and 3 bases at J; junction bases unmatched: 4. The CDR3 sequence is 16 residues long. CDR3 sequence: CASSLGGTRDTGELFF. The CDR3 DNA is TGTGCCAGCAGCTTGGGGGGGACTAGAGACACCGGGGAGCTGTTTTTT.

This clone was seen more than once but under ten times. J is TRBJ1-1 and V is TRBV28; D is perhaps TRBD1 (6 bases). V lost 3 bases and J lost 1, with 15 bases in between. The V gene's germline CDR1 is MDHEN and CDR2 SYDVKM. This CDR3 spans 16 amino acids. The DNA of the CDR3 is TGTGCCAGCAGTTTGCTGGCGGGGGCGGGGAACACTGAAGCTTTCTTT. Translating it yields CASSLLAGAGNTEAFF.

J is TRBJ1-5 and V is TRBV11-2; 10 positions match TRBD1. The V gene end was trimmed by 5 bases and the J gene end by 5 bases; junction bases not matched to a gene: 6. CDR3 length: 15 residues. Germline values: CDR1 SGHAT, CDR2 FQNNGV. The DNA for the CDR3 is TGTGCCAGCAGCCCAGGACAGGGGGATTATCAGCCCCAGCATTTT. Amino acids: CASSPGQGDYQPQHF.

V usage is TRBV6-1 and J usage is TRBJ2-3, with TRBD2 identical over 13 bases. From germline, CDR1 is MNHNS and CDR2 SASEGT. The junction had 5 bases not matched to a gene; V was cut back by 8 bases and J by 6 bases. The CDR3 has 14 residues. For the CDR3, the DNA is TGTGCCAGCCAACTAGCGGGGGGGGCCGATACGCAGTATTTT. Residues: CASQLAGGADTQYF.

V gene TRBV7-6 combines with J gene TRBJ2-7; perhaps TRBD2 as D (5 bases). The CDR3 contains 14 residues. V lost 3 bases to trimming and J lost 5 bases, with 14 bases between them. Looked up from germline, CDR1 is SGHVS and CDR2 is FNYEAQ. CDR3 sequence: CASSLSSGSNEQYV. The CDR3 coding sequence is TGTGCCAGCAGCTTGTCATCGGGGTCTAACGAGCAGTACGTC.

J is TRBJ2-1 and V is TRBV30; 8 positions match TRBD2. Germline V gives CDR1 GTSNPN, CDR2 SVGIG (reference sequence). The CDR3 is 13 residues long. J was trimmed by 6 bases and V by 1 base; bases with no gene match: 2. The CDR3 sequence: CAWSAGRGNEQFF. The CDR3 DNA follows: TGTGCCTGGAGTGCCGGGAGGGGCAATGAGCAGTTCTTC.

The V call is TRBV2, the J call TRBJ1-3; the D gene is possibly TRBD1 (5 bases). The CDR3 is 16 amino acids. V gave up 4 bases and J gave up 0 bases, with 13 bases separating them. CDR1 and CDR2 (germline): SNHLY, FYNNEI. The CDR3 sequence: CASSVEGLDSGNTIYF. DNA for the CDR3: TGTGCCAGCAGTGTAGAGGGACTAGACTCTGGAAACACCATATATTTT.

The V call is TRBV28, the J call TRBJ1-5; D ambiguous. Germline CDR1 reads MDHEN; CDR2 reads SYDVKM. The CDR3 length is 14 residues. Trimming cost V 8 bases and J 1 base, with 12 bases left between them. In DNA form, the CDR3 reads TGTGCCAGCCTGCGGGTCGGGAGCAATCAGCCCCAGCATTTT. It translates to CASLRVGSNQPQHF.

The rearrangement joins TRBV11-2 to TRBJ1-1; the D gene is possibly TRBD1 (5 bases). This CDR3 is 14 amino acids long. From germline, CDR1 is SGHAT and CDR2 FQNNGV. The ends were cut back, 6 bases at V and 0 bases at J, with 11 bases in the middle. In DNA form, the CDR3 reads TGTGCCAGCAGGTGGGGCGGCATGAACACTGAAGCTTTCTTT. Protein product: CASRWGGMNTEAFF.

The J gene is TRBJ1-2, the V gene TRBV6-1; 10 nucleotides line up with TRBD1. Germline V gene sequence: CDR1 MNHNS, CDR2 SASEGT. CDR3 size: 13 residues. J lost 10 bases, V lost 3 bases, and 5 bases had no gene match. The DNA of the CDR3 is TGTGCCAGCAGTGACCGGGACAGGGGACACTACACCTTC. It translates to CASSDRDRGHYTF.

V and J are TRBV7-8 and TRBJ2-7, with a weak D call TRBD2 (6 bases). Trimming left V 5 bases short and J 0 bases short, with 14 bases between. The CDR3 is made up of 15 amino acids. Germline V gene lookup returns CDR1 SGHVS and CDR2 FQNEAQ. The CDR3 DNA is TGTGCCAGCAGCCCCGAAAGGACTACCTCCTACGAGCAGTACGTC. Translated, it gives CASSPERTTSYEQYV.

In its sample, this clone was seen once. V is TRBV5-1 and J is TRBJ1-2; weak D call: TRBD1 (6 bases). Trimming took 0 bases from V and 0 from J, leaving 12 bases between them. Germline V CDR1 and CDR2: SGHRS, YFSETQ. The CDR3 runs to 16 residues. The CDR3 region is CASSLANREANYGYTF. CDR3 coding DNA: TGCGCCAGCAGCTTGGCCAACAGGGAAGCTAACTATGGCTACACCTTC.

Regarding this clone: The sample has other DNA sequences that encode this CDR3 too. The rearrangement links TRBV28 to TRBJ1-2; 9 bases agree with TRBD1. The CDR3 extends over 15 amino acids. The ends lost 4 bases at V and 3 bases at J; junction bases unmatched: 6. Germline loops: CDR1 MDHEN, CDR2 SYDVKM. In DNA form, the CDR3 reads TGTGCCAGCAGTTCCCCGACAGGGGGGGACTATGGCTACACCTTC. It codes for CASSSPTGGDYGYTF.

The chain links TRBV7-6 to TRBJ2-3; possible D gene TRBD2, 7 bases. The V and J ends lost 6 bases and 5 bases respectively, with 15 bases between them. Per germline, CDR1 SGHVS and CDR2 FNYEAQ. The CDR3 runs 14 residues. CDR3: CASSSAGDKDTQYF. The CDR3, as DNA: TGTGCCAGCAGTTCCGCGGGGGACAAAGATACGCAGTATTTT.

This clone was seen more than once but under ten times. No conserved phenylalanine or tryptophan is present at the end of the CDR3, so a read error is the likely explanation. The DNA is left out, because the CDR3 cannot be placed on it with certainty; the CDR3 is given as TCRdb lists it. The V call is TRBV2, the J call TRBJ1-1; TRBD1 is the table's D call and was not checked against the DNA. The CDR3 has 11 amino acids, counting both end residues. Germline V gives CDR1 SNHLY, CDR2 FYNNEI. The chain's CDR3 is CASSEEGTGRI.

The DNA of the CDR3 is TGTGCCAGCAGTCTCTCCCGGGAGGGCACTGAAGCTTTCTTT. It specifies CASSLSREGTEAFF. The chain links TRBV28 to TRBJ1-1, with D unresolved. The CDR3 sequence is 14 residues long. V lost 5 bases and J 4 bases, leaving 14 bases between the germline ends. The germline V gene has CDR1 MDHEN and CDR2 SYDVKM.